A selection of T cell receptor beta chains follows, all from one sample in a study of cytomegalovirus exposure and HLA in healthy donors. Some clones are missing from TCRdb's copy, which holds only in-frame ones; the method was immunoSEQ multiplex PCR. Of some 170,000 clones in the sample, around 76% are singletons; the top ten hold 1.2% to 1.5%. Sequencing used PBMCs. The source of these receptors is a man between 60 and 75 years old in good health and CMV-seronegative. Both conserved end residues are part of each CDR3. Each record gives: D gene, CDR3 length, V gene, J gene, clone size, CDR3 protein, CDR3 DNA. The D gene is left open where the match is weak. Only part of the rows carry a size: once, few, many, or a class if the clone is expanded.

D gene: .; CDR3 length: 16; V gene: TRBV7-2; J gene: TRBJ2-7; clone size: .; CDR3 protein: CASSWLPYRSSYEQYF; CDR3 DNA: TGTGCCAGCAGCTGGCTCCCCTACAGGAGCTCCTACGAGCAGTACTTC
D gene: .; CDR3 length: 13; V gene: TRBV28; J gene: TRBJ2-4; clone size: .; CDR3 protein: CASSPRVKNIQYF; CDR3 DNA: TGTGCCAGCAGCCCCCGGGTCAAAAACATTCAGTACTTC
D gene: .; CDR3 length: 13; V gene: TRBV2; J gene: TRBJ1-5; clone size: .; CDR3 protein: CASMQGLYQPQHF; CDR3 DNA: TGTGCCAGCATGCAGGGATTGTATCAGCCCCAGCATTTT
D gene: TRBD1; CDR3 length: 14; V gene: TRBV19; J gene: TRBJ1-1; clone size: few; CDR3 protein: CASSPRGPLVEAFF; CDR3 DNA: TGTGCCAGTAGTCCTAGGGGGCCTCTAGTTGAAGCTTTCTTT
D gene: .; CDR3 length: 20; V gene: TRBV5-1; J gene: TRBJ2-7; clone size: .; CDR3 protein: CASSLELQVDFGGNPYEQYF; CDR3 DNA: TGCGCCAGCAGCTTGGAACTCCAGGTCGATTTCGGAGGAAATCCCTACGAGCAGTACTTC
D gene: .; CDR3 length: 15; V gene: TRBV6-5; J gene: TRBJ1-1; clone size: .; CDR3 protein: CASSARVEGNTEAFF; CDR3 DNA: TGTGCCAGCAGCGCGAGGGTGGAGGGGAACACTGAAGCTTTCTTT
D gene: TRBD1; CDR3 length: 12; V gene: TRBV29-1; J gene: TRBJ1-2; clone size: .; CDR3 protein: CSVDRDRLGYTF; CDR3 DNA: TGCAGCGTTGACCGGGACAGACTAGGCTACACCTTC
D gene: .; CDR3 length: 13; V gene: TRBV7-2; J gene: TRBJ2-7; clone size: .; CDR3 protein: CASSLASRGEQYF; CDR3 DNA: TGTGCCAGCAGCTTAGCGTCAAGGGGCGAGCAGTACTTC
D gene: TRBD1; CDR3 length: 14; V gene: TRBV28; J gene: TRBJ1-5; clone size: .; CDR3 protein: CASSLIGGHQPQHF; CDR3 DNA: TGTGCCAGCAGTTTAATAGGGGGCCACCAGCCCCAGCATTTT
D gene: TRBD1; CDR3 length: 19; V gene: TRBV7-9; J gene: TRBJ1-2; clone size: .; CDR3 protein: CSSSLLRGQGALKGYGYTF; CDR3 DNA: TGTTCCAGCAGCTTATTGCGAGGACAGGGGGCTCTTAAAGGCTATGGCTACACCTTC
D gene: TRBD2; CDR3 length: 14; V gene: TRBV11-2; J gene: TRBJ2-7; clone size: .; CDR3 protein: CASRPAGVVNEQYF; CDR3 DNA: TGTGCCAGCAGGCCAGCGGGAGTAGTTAACGAGCAGTACTTC
D gene: .; CDR3 length: 13; V gene: TRBV27; J gene: TRBJ2-3; clone size: .; CDR3 protein: CASSPRGTDTQYF; CDR3 DNA: TGTGCCAGCAGTCCACGAGGCACAGATACGCAGTATTTT
D gene: .; CDR3 length: 13; V gene: TRBV13; J gene: TRBJ1-2; clone size: few; CDR3 protein: CASSYSGDYGYTF; CDR3 DNA: TGTGCCAGCTCCTACTCAGGGGATTATGGCTACACCTTC
D gene: TRBD2; CDR3 length: 16; V gene: TRBV9; J gene: TRBJ2-5; clone size: .; CDR3 protein: CASSVTPGRGWETQYF; CDR3 DNA: TGTGCCAGCAGCGTAACCCCCGGGCGGGGGTGGGAGACCCAGTACTTC
D gene: .; CDR3 length: 15; V gene: TRBV2; J gene: TRBJ2-3; clone size: .; CDR3 protein: CASSDSLGGTDTQYF; CDR3 DNA: TGTGCCAGCAGTGATAGCCTAGGAGGCACAGATACGCAGTATTTT
D gene: .; CDR3 length: 16; V gene: TRBV29-1; J gene: TRBJ2-5; clone size: once; CDR3 protein: CSVEDLALGEGETQYF; CDR3 DNA: TGCAGCGTTGAAGATCTAGCTCTCGGCGAGGGAGAGACCCAGTACTTC
D gene: TRBD2; CDR3 length: 14; V gene: TRBV7-6; J gene: TRBJ2-2; clone size: .; CDR3 protein: CASSPGLAPGELFF; CDR3 DNA: TGTGCCAGCAGCCCTGGACTAGCGCCCGGGGAGCTGTTTTTT
D gene: .; CDR3 length: 13; V gene: TRBV13; J gene: TRBJ2-3; clone size: .; CDR3 protein: CASTAYGTDTQYF; CDR3 DNA: TGTGCCAGCACAGCGTACGGCACAGATACGCAGTATTTT
D gene: .; CDR3 length: 17; V gene: TRBV4-3; J gene: TRBJ2-3; clone size: .; CDR3 protein: CASSQDQSRGWGDTQYF; CDR3 DNA: TGCGCCAGCAGCCAAGATCAGAGCCGGGGTTGGGGAGATACGCAGTATTTT
D gene: .; CDR3 length: 12; V gene: TRBV11-2; J gene: TRBJ2-1; clone size: .; CDR3 protein: CASSSGNNEQFF; CDR3 DNA: TGTGCCAGCAGCTCCGGGAACAATGAGCAGTTCTTC
D gene: TRBD2; CDR3 length: 15; V gene: TRBV7-8; J gene: TRBJ2-7; clone size: .; CDR3 protein: CASSPSSGGFYEQYF; CDR3 DNA: TGTGCCAGCAGCCCATCTAGCGGGGGCTTCTACGAGCAGTACTTC
D gene: .; CDR3 length: 15; V gene: TRBV4-3; J gene: TRBJ2-1; clone size: few; CDR3 protein: CASSQVGGSYNEQFF; CDR3 DNA: TGCGCCAGCAGCCAAGTGGGGGGCTCCTACAATGAGCAGTTCTTC
D gene: .; CDR3 length: 14; V gene: TRBV5-6; J gene: TRBJ1-5; clone size: .; CDR3 protein: CASSNTGYNQPQHF; CDR3 DNA: TGTGCCAGCAGCAATACAGGGTACAATCAGCCCCAGCATTTT
D gene: TRBD1; CDR3 length: 16; V gene: TRBV7-9; J gene: TRBJ1-2; clone size: .; CDR3 protein: CSSSRTGGVSDYGYTF; CDR3 DNA: TGTTCCAGCAGCCGTACAGGGGGCGTCTCGGACTATGGCTACACCTTC
D gene: .; CDR3 length: 17; V gene: TRBV11-2; J gene: TRBJ1-2; clone size: few; CDR3 protein: CASSLAPWRASNYGYTF; CDR3 DNA: TGTGCCAGCAGCTTAGCCCCCTGGCGGGCCTCTAACTATGGCTACACCTTC
D gene: .; CDR3 length: 14; V gene: TRBV4-2; J gene: TRBJ2-4; clone size: .; CDR3 protein: CASSQARAKNIQYF; CDR3 DNA: TGTGCCAGCAGCCAGGCCAGGGCCAAAAACATTCAGTACTTC
D gene: .; CDR3 length: 14; V gene: TRBV7-2; J gene: TRBJ1-1; clone size: once; CDR3 protein: CASSLSGGNTEAFF; CDR3 DNA: TGTGCCAGCAGCTTATCGGGTGGCAACACTGAAGCTTTCTTT
D gene: .; CDR3 length: 15; V gene: TRBV6-5; J gene: TRBJ1-6; clone size: .; CDR3 protein: CASSYSWQGNSPLHF; CDR3 DNA: TGTGCCAGCAGTTACTCTTGGCAGGGGAATTCACCCCTCCACTTT
D gene: .; CDR3 length: 17; V gene: TRBV9; J gene: TRBJ1-1; clone size: .; CDR3 protein: CASSPSIKTGRNTEAFF; CDR3 DNA: TGTGCCAGCAGCCCCTCCATCAAAACGGGGAGGAACACTGAAGCTTTCTTT
D gene: TRBD1; CDR3 length: 15; V gene: TRBV7-2; J gene: TRBJ1-3; clone size: .; CDR3 protein: CASSRDSVSGNTIYF; CDR3 DNA: TGTGCCAGCAGCCGGGACAGTGTCTCTGGAAACACCATATATTTT
D gene: .; CDR3 length: 14; V gene: TRBV5-6; J gene: TRBJ1-1; clone size: few; CDR3 protein: CASSFKLVDTEAFF; CDR3 DNA: TGTGCCAGCAGCTTTAAACTTGTGGACACTGAAGCTTTCTTT
D gene: TRBD1; CDR3 length: 15; V gene: TRBV5-1; J gene: TRBJ2-2; clone size: .; CDR3 protein: CASSLQGANTGELFF; CDR3 DNA: TGCGCCAGCAGCTTACAGGGGGCCAACACCGGGGAGCTGTTTTTT
D gene: .; CDR3 length: 15; V gene: TRBV9; J gene: TRBJ1-2; clone size: .; CDR3 protein: CASSARVRGGGGYTF; CDR3 DNA: TGTGCCAGCAGCGCCCGGGTGAGGGGAGGCGGTGGCTACACCTTC
D gene: TRBD2; CDR3 length: 16; V gene: TRBV19; J gene: TRBJ2-1; clone size: .; CDR3 protein: CASSLLAGGSYNEQFF; CDR3 DNA: TGTGCCAGTAGTCTACTAGCGGGGGGCTCCTACAATGAGCAGTTCTTC
D gene: .; CDR3 length: 15; V gene: TRBV18; J gene: TRBJ1-1; clone size: .; CDR3 protein: CATKGQGSMNTEAFF; CDR3 DNA: TGTGCCACCAAAGGGCAGGGTTCCATGAACACTGAAGCTTTCTTT
D gene: .; CDR3 length: 13; V gene: TRBV30; J gene: TRBJ1-1; clone size: .; CDR3 protein: CALQGRANTEAFF; CDR3 DNA: TGTGCCTTACAGGGCCGAGCCAACACTGAAGCTTTCTTT
D gene: .; CDR3 length: 14; V gene: TRBV7-2; J gene: TRBJ2-5; clone size: .; CDR3 protein: CASSLRQLAETQYF; CDR3 DNA: TGTGCCAGCAGCCTACGCCAACTCGCAGAGACCCAGTACTTC
D gene: TRBD2; CDR3 length: 16; V gene: TRBV7-9; J gene: TRBJ2-3; clone size: .; CDR3 protein: CASSLDGLAGTDTQYF; CDR3 DNA: TGTGCCAGCAGCTTAGACGGACTAGCGGGGACAGATACGCAGTATTTT
D gene: .; CDR3 length: 15; V gene: TRBV19; J gene: TRBJ2-1; clone size: .; CDR3 protein: CASSIQASSYNEQFF; CDR3 DNA: TGTGCCAGTAGTATCCAGGCGAGCTCCTACAATGAGCAGTTCTTC
D gene: TRBD1; CDR3 length: 15; V gene: TRBV7-9; J gene: TRBJ2-3; clone size: .; CDR3 protein: CASSLGTVGTDTQYF; CDR3 DNA: TGTGCCAGCAGCTTGGGGACAGTCGGCACAGATACGCAGTATTTT
D gene: TRBD2; CDR3 length: 17; V gene: TRBV7-2; J gene: TRBJ2-5; clone size: few; CDR3 protein: CASSVGTSGRASETQYF; CDR3 DNA: TGTGCCAGCAGCGTCGGGACTAGCGGGAGGGCCTCAGAGACCCAGTACTTC